The entry below gives a single T cell receptor beta chain sequence along with its context. This CDR3 is built from 11 residues. The V gene lost 2 bases and the J gene lost 4 bases, with 4 bases spanning the gap. Germline CDR1 DFQATT, CDR2 SNEGSKA (reference sequence). The sample belongs to a study of neoadjuvant nivolumab and ipilimumab in lung cancer. Some clones are missing from TCRdb's copy, which holds only in-frame ones; the method was immunoSEQ multiplex PCR. Of about 30,000 clones detected, 80% to 95% appear once; the ten largest clones hold 2.1%. The specimen was peripheral blood, collected after neoadjuvant nivolumab, alone or with ipilimumab, at or shortly before surgery. This sequence was found in an adult with non-small cell lung cancer. The chain has TRBV20-1 and TRBJ2-3; D not certain. CDR3 nucleotide sequence: TGCAGTGCTAGAATGGCAGATACGCAGTATTTT. This gives the protein CSARMADTQYF.